The 22 T cell receptor beta chains reported below all come from one sample, sequenced in a study of shared T cell receptors in the human thymus. Assay: immunoSEQ multiplex PCR; the TCRdb copy retains only in-frame clones and omits some. The sample yields about 660,000 clones, around 87% seen once. The sample was also linked to a second study, of human thymus T cells.

Sequenced material: thymocytes. Source of these receptors: a boy less than two years old with a congenital heart defect.

This chain links TRBV4-3 with TRBJ2-1; 8 bases fit TRBD2. The CDR3 has 19 residues. The ends lost 0 bases at V and 1 base at J; junction bases unmatched: 11. The germline CDR1 and CDR2 sequences are LGHNA and YSLEER. The CDR3 sequence is CASSQEAGGTSFSYNEQFF. The CDR3 DNA reads as TGCGCCAGCAGCCAAGAGGCAGGCGGGACTAGTTTTTCCTACAATGAGCAGTTCTTC.

This chain links TRBV9 with TRBJ2-2; 11 bases are shared with TRBD2. Germline loops: CDR1 SGDLS, CDR2 YYNGEE. The CDR3 extends over 15 amino acids. Trimming removed 0 bases from V and 5 bases from J; junction bases left unmatched: 0. CDR3: CASSVASGRTGELFF. In DNA form, the CDR3 reads TGTGCCAGCAGCGTAGCTAGCGGGAGGACCGGGGAGCTGTTTTTT.

The chain has TRBV15 and TRBJ1-3, with D maybe TRBD1 (6 bases). Between the trimmed V and J ends, which lost 0 bases and 5 bases, there was a span of 11 bases. Germline V CDR1 and CDR2: LNHNV, YYDKDF (reference sequence). This CDR3 spans 15 amino acids. This CDR3 reads CATSRDRGLRNTIYF. DNA for the CDR3: TGTGCCACCAGCAGAGACAGGGGTCTCCGAAACACCATATATTTT.

The chain is built from TRBV7-2 and TRBJ2-5; 9 bases fit TRBD2. The V and J ends lost 7 bases and 5 bases, in that order; junction bases with no gene match: 11. The CDR3 runs to 15 residues. From germline, CDR1 is SGHTA and CDR2 FQGNSA. CDR3 sequence: CASNNSWSGGETQYF. Here the CDR3 DNA reads TGTGCCAGCAACAACAGTTGGAGCGGGGGGGAGACCCAGTACTTC.

This sequence joins TRBV27 and TRBJ2-1; a weak D match, TRBD2 (5 bases). Germline CDR1 MNHEY, CDR2 SMNVEV (reference sequence). The V and J ends lost 8 bases and 7 bases respectively, with 12 bases between them. The CDR3 has 12 residues. The CDR3 here is CASEGSGNEQFF. The CDR3 nucleotides read TGTGCCAGCGAGGGAAGTGGGAATGAGCAGTTCTTC.

This sequence joins TRBV27 and TRBJ2-1, with 14 bases that match TRBD2. Germline CDR1 is MNHEY and CDR2 is SMNVEV (reference sequence). With 2 bases clipped from V and 7 bases from J, the junction kept 4 bases outside the gene matches. This CDR3 is 16 amino acids long. The CDR3 region is CASSLPTSGRGNEQFF. The CDR3 coding sequence is TGTGCCAGCAGTTTACCGACTAGCGGGAGGGGGAATGAGCAGTTCTTC.

This clone has only one observation. The chain joins TRBV11-3 to TRBJ2-1, with 10 bases identical to TRBD2. V dropped 5 bases and J dropped 7; count of bases not matched to a gene: 11. The CDR3 has 16 residues. Germline assignment: CDR1 SGHNT and CDR2 YENEEA. This chain's CDR3 is CASSTPSGLAFNEQFF. As DNA, the CDR3 is TGTGCCAGCAGCACACCATCGGGACTAGCGTTTAATGAGCAGTTCTTC.

In its sample, this clone was seen once. The J gene is TRBJ2-7, the V gene TRBV2; 13 bases agree with TRBD2. The trim removed 10 bases at V and 2 bases at J, leaving 14 bases unmatched. Germline V gives CDR1 SNHLY, CDR2 FYNNEI. The CDR3 runs 17 residues. CDR3 DNA: TGTGCCATCGCTGGGGGCCGTACTAGCGGGAGGGCCTACGAGCAGTACTTC. Amino acid sequence: CAIAGGRTSGRAYEQYF.

V is TRBV5-4 and J is TRBJ2-7; no definite D call. Germline loops: CDR1 SGHNT, CDR2 YYREEE (reference sequence). The length of the CDR3 is 12 residues. V lost 1 base and J lost 2, with 4 bases in between. The CDR3 sequence: CASSLWPYEQYF. DNA of the CDR3: TGTGCCAGCAGCTTGTGGCCCTACGAGCAGTACTTC.

This chain joins TRBV4-2 and TRBJ2-1; D possibly corresponds to TRBD1 (6 bases). This CDR3 has 19 residues. Germline CDR1 and CDR2: LGHNA and YNFKEQ. V was shortened by 0 bases and J by 5 bases, with 23 bases between the two germline ends. The CDR3 region has the DNA TGTGCCAGCAGCCAAGATCGTCGGCGGACAGACCACTTTAACAATGAGCAGTTCTTC. It yields the protein CASSQDRRRTDHFNNEQFF.

V usage is TRBV7-2 and J usage is TRBJ2-6; D is unclear. The CDR3 has 16 residues. The ends were cut back, 5 bases at V and 0 bases at J, with 11 bases in the middle. CDR1 is SGHTA and CDR2 is FQGNSA in the germline V gene. The CDR3 is CASSPSAVSGANVLTF. CDR3 coding DNA: TGTGCCAGCAGCCCCAGCGCGGTCTCTGGGGCCAACGTCCTGACTTTC.

The J gene is TRBJ2-7, the V gene TRBV11-1; D is unresolved. The CDR3 runs 14 residues. V was clipped by 4 bases and J by 4 bases, with 14 bases between them. Germline lookup yields CDR1 SGHAT and CDR2 FQDESV (reference sequence). CDR3 in amino acids: CASSSLGGGYEQYF. The CDR3, as DNA: TGTGCCAGCAGCTCCCTAGGCGGTGGGTACGAGCAGTACTTC. The whole variable domain, remainder taken from reference TRBV11-1 and TRBJ2-7, is EAEVAQSPRYKITEKSQAVAFWCDPISGHATLYWYRQILGQGPELLVQFQDESVVDDSQLPKDRFSAERLKGVDSTLKIQPAELGDSAMYLCASSSLGGGYEQYFGPGTRLTVT.

The rearrangement joins TRBV5-8 to TRBJ2-7, with D possibly being TRBD1 (5 bases). Germline loops: CDR1 SGHTS, CDR2 YDEGEE. V lost 3 bases to trimming and J lost 5 bases, with 21 bases between them. CDR3 length: 16 amino acids. DNA of the CDR3: TGTGCCAGCAGCTATGGGGCCCGGGTCGATAGCCACGAGCAGTACTTC. Translation: CASSYGARVDSHEQYF.

The V and J genes are TRBV27 and TRBJ2-7; tentatively, D is TRBD1 (6 bases). The CDR3 covers 14 residues. Germline CDR1 MNHEY, CDR2 SMNVEV (reference sequence). V lost 5 bases to trimming and J lost 3 bases, with 14 bases between them. The CDR3 protein is CASSPRGFFYEQYF. Here the CDR3 DNA reads TGTGCCAGCAGTCCCAGGGGTTTCTTCTACGAGCAGTACTTC.

The V and J genes are TRBV11-3 and TRBJ2-3; TRBD2 aligns across 8 bases. Germline V gene lookup returns CDR1 SGHNT and CDR2 YENEEA. V gave up 0 bases and J gave up 4 bases; unmatched junction bases: 6. This CDR3 has 16 residues. DNA of the CDR3: TGTGCCAGCAGCTTAGAACCGCGGGAGGACTCAGATACGCAGTATTTT. As protein: CASSLEPREDSDTQYF.

Only one count was recorded for this clone. This chain joins TRBV27 and TRBJ2-3, with 7 bases fitting TRBD1. CDR3 length: 17 residues. V shed 2 bases, J shed 2 bases, and the junction held 10 bases outside the gene matches. Germline-derived CDR1 and CDR2 are MNHEY and SMNVEV (reference sequence). In nucleotides, the CDR3 is TGTGCCAGCAGTTTAGTGGGACAGCGATCCCTCACAGATACGCAGTATTTT. Translated, it gives CASSLVGQRSLTDTQYF.

The V call is TRBV10-3, the J call TRBJ2-3; D is undetermined. There are 10 residues in the CDR3. V was shortened by 10 bases and J by 1 base, with 3 bases between the two germline ends. Germline values: CDR1 ENHRY, CDR2 SYGVKD. The CDR3 DNA reads as TGTGCCACCGGCACAGATACGCAGTATTTT. As protein: CATGTDTQYF.

The chain carries TRBV5-4 and TRBJ2-5; the match to TRBD2 covers 7 bases. Germline-derived CDR1 and CDR2 are SGHNT and YYREEE (reference sequence). Losses at the gene ends were 4 bases for V and 3 bases for J; bases not matched to a gene: 6. The CDR3 is 14 residues long. CDR3 amino acids: CASSPAGLKETQYF. In nucleotides, the CDR3 is TGTGCCAGCAGCCCAGCGGGACTGAAAGAGACCCAGTACTTC. Together with reference TRBV5-4 and TRBJ2-5, the CDR3 gives the full variable domain: ETGVTQSPTHLIKTRGQQVTLRCSSQSGHNTVSWYQQALGQGPQFIFQYYREEENGRGNFPPRFSGLQFPNYSSELNVNALELDDSALYLCASSPAGLKETQYFGPGTRLLVL.

This sequence joins TRBV11-2 and TRBJ2-7, with TRBD2 identical over 8 bases. The germline CDR1 and CDR2 sequences are SGHAT and FQNNGV. Trimming at V came to 4 bases and at J to 4 bases, leaving 3 bases not matched to a gene. There are 13 residues in the CDR3. CDR3 sequence reads: CASSSGLVYEQYF. The CDR3 nucleotides read TGTGCCAGCAGCTCGGGACTAGTTTACGAGCAGTACTTC.

The J gene is TRBJ2-1, the V gene TRBV7-6, with 9 bases matching TRBD2. Trimming removed 5 bases from V and 9 bases from J; junction bases left unmatched: 11. The CDR3 has 15 residues. Germline CDR1 is SGHVS and CDR2 is FNYEAQ. The CDR3 is CASSPTSGTGSEQFF. Here the CDR3 DNA reads TGTGCCAGCAGCCCGACTAGCGGAACGGGGAGTGAGCAGTTCTTC.

V is TRBV5-4 and J is TRBJ2-7, with no clear D. This CDR3 region has 13 residues. V shed 0 bases and J shed 3 bases, with 7 bases lying between them. Germline assignment: CDR1 SGHNT and CDR2 YYREEE (reference sequence). CDR3: CASSLGLDYEQYF. The CDR3 DNA reads TGTGCCAGCAGCTTGGGCCTAGACTACGAGCAGTACTTC.

This chain links TRBV4-1 with TRBJ2-7; the D call may be TRBD1 or TRBD2 (6 bases each). Deletions cut 4 bases from V and 0 bases from J, with 19 bases between. There are 17 residues in the CDR3. Germline CDR1 and CDR2: MGHRA and YSYEKL. The CDR3 sequence is CASSLEGGGGPSYEQYF. The CDR3 bases are TGCGCCAGCAGCCTAGAGGGGGGAGGCGGCCCCTCCTACGAGCAGTACTTC.